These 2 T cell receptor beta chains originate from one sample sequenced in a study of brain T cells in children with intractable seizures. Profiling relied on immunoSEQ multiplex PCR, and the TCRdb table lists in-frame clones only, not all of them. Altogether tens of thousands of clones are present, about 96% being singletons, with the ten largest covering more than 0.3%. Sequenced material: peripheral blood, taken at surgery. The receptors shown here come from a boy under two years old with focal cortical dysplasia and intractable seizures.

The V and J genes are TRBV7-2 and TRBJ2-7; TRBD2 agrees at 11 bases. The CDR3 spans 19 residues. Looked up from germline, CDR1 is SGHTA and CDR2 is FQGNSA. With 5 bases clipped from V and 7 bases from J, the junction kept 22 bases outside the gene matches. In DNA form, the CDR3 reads TGTGCCAGCAGCCGTGACCGCAGGGGTTTACTAGCGGGAGCGGGGGAGCAGTACTTC. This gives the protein CASSRDRRGLLAGAGEQYF.

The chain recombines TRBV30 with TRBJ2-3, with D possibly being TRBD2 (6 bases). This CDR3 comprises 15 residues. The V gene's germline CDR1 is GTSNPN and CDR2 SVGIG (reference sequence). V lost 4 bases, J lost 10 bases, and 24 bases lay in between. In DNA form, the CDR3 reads TGTGCCTGGAATACTCTAGCGCACCGGACGATGCCGCAGTATTTT. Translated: CAWNTLAHRTMPQYF.